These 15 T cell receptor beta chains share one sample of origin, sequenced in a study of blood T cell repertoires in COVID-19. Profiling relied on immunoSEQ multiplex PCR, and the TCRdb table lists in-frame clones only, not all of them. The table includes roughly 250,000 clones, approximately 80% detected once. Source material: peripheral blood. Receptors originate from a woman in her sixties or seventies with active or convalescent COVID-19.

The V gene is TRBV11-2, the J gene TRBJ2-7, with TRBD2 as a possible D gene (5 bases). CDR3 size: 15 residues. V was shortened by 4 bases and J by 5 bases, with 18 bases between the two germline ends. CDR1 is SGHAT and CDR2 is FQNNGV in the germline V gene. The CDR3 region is CASSSAGSRSDEQYF. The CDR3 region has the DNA TGTGCCAGCAGCTCGGCTGGGAGTAGGAGCGACGAGCAGTACTTC.

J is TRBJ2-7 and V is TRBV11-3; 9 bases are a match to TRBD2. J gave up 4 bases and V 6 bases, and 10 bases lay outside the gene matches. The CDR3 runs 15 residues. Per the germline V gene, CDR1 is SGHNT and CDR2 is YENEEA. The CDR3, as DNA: TGTGCCAGCAGTTCCTGGCGGGAGGGCCCGTACGAGCAGTACTTC. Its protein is CASSSWREGPYEQYF. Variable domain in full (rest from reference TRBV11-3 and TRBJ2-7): EAGVVQSPRYKIIEKKQPVAFWCNPISGHNTLYWYLQNLGQGPELLIRYENEEAVDDSQLPKDRFSAERLKGVDSTLKIQPAELGDSAVYLCASSSWREGPYEQYFGPGTRLTVT.

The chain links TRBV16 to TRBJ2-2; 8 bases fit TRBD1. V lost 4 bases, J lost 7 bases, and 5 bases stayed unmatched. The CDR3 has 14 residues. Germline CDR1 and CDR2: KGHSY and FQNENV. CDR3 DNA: TGTGCCAGCAGCCTCGGACAGGGCGGCGGGGAGCTGTTTTTT. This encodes CASSLGQGGGELFF.

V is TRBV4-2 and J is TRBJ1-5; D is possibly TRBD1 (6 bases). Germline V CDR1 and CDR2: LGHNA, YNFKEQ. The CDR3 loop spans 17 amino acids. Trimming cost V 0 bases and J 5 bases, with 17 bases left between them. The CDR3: CASSQEEGGGWDQPQHF. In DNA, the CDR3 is TGTGCCAGCAGCCAAGAGGAGGGAGGGGGTTGGGATCAGCCCCAGCATTTT.

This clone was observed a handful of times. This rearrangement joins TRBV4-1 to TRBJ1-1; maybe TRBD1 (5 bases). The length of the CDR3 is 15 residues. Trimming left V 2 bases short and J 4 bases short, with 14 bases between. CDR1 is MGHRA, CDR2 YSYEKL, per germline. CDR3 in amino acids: CASSQLVTVATEAFF. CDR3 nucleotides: TGCGCCAGCAGCCAACTTGTGACAGTGGCCACTGAAGCTTTCTTT.

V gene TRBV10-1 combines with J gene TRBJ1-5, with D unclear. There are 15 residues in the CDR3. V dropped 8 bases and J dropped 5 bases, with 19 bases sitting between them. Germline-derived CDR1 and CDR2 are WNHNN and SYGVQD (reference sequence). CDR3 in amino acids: CASPLREVLHQPQHF. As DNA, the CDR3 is TGCGCCAGCCCCTTGAGGGAGGTTCTACATCAGCCCCAGCATTTT.

CDR3 in amino acids: CASSQDRGRLNTEAFF. Here the CDR3 DNA reads TGCGCCAGCAGCCAAGATCGCGGCCGATTGAACACTGAAGCTTTCTTT. The chain recombines TRBV4-1 with TRBJ1-1; D is unresolved. V dropped 0 bases and J dropped 0 bases, with 11 bases sitting between them. Germline CDR1 reads MGHRA; CDR2 reads YSYEKL. The CDR3 is 16 residues long.

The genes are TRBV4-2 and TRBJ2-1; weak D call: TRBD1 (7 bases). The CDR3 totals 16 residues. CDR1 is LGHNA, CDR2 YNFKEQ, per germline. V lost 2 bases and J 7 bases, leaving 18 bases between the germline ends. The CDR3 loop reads CASSQPRGQGVNEQFF. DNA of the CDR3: TGTGCCAGCAGCCAACCCCGGGGGCAGGGGGTAAATGAGCAGTTCTTC.

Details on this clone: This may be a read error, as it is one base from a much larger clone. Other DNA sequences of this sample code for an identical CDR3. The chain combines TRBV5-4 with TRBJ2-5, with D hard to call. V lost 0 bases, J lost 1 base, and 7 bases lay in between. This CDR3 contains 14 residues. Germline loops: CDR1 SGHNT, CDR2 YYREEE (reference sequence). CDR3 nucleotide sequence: TGTGCCAGCAGCTTGGCAGGAACCCAAGAGACCCAGTACTTC. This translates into CASSLAGTQETQYF.

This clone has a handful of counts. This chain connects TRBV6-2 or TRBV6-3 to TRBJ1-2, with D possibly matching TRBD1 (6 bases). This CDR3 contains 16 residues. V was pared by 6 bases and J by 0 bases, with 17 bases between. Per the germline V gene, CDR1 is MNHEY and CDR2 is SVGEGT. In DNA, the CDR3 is TGTGCCAGCAGCCCTCGTGACAGGCGAGCTAACTATGGCTACACCTTC. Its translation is CASSPRDRRANYGYTF.

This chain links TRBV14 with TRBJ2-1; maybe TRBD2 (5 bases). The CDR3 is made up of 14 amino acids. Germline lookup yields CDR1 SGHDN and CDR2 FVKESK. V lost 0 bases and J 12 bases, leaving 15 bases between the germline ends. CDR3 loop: CASSQDLGSGWQFF. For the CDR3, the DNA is TGTGCCAGCAGCCAAGATCTAGGGTCGGGATGGCAGTTCTTC.

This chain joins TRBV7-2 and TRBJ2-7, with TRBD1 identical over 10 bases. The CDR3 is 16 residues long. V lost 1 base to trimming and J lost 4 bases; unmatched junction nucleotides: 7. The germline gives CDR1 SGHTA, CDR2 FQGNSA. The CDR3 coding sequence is TGTGCCAGCAGCTTAGTCTCCGGACAGGGGGTGTACGAGCAGTACGTC. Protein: CASSLVSGQGVYEQYV.

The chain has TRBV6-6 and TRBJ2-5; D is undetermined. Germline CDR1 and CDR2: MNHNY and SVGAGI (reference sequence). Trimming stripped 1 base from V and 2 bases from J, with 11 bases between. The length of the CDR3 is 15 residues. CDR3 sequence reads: CASSYLNPGQETQYF. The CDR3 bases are TGTGCCAGCAGTTACTTGAACCCCGGGCAAGAGACCCAGTACTTC.

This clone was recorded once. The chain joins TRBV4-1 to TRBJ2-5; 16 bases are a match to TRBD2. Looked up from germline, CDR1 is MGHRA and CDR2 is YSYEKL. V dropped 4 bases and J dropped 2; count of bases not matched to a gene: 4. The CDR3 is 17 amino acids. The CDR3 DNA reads TGCGCCAGCAGCCTCCTGGGACTAGCGGGGGGGCAAGAGACCCAGTACTTC. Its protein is CASSLLGLAGGQETQYF.

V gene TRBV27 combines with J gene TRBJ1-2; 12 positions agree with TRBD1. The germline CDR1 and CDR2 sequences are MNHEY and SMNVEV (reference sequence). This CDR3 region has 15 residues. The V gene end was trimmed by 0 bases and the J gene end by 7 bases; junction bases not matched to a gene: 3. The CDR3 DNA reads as TGTGCCAGCAGTTTATCGGGACAGGGGGCTGGTGGCTACACCTTC. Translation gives CASSLSGQGAGGYTF.